These T cell receptor beta chains were read from a single sample in a study of T cells in narcolepsy. Only in-frame clones appear in the TCRdb table, and some are missing; sequencing was by immunoSEQ multiplex PCR. In the table there are around 18,000 clones, just over 85% of which are singletons. What was sequenced was memory (CD45RA-) CD4+ T cells from blood. The receptors were gathered from a human donor in good health. CDR3s include the opening cysteine and the closing phenylalanine or tryptophan. D genes are given only for firm matches. The size of a clone is reported for some rows only, either as once, few or many, or as a class for expanded clones.

NA	once	TRBV6-1	TRBJ1-1	CASSPPRGFTEAFF	TGTGCCAGCAGTCCGCCGCGGGGCTTCACTGAAGCTTTCTTT
NA	NA	TRBV4-3	TRBJ1-5	CASSHRVDQPQHF	TGCGCCAGCAGCCACAGGGTAGACCAGCCCCAGCATTTT
NA	NA	TRBV7-9	TRBJ1-2	CASILSGGNYGYTF	TGTGCCAGCATCTTATCCGGTGGTAACTATGGCTACACCTTC
TRBD1	few	TRBV5-4	TRBJ1-1	CASSFGTGVGEAFF	TGTGCCAGCAGTTTCGGTACAGGGGTGGGTGAAGCTTTCTTT
NA	once	TRBV29-1	TRBJ1-1	CSVAEEAEAFF	TGCAGCGTTGCAGAGGAGGCTGAAGCTTTCTTT
TRBD2	NA	TRBV11-2	TRBJ2-1	CASSRSGGAGEQFF	TGTGCCAGCAGCCGTAGCGGGGGGGCCGGTGAGCAGTTCTTC
NA	NA	TRBV29-1	TRBJ1-4	CSVQGQSTNEKLFF	TGCAGCGTCCAAGGACAGTCAACTAATGAAAAACTGTTTTTT
TRBD1	NA	TRBV15	TRBJ1-6	CATSREAGGYNSPLHF	TGTGCCACCAGCAGAGAAGCAGGGGGCTATAATTCACCCCTCCACTTT
NA	NA	TRBV5-1	TRBJ1-1	CASSPVKRGTEAFF	TGCGCCAGCAGCCCCGTGAAGAGGGGCACTGAAGCTTTCTTT
TRBD1	NA	TRBV19	TRBJ1-2	CASTPQGVYGYTF	TGTGCCAGTACCCCACAGGGGGTCTATGGCTACACCTTC
TRBD2	NA	TRBV11-3	TRBJ2-5	CASRMYKAGETETQYF	TGTGCCAGCCGTATGTATAAAGCGGGAGAAACGGAGACCCAGTACTTC
NA	NA	TRBV6-5	TRBJ1-2	CASSYGPAEYGYTF	TGTGCCAGCAGTTACGGGCCAGCGGAGTACGGGTACACCTTC
TRBD1	NA	TRBV19	TRBJ1-5	CASSTRTGGQPQHF	TGTGCCAGTAGTACGCGGACAGGGGGGCAGCCCCAGCATTTT
TRBD1	NA	TRBV19	TRBJ2-1	CASTVDRDRYNEQFF	TGTGCCAGTACCGTAGACAGGGACCGCTACAATGAGCAGTTCTTC
TRBD2	once	TRBV18	TRBJ2-1	CASSPELAGINEQFF	TGTGCCAGCTCACCAGAACTAGCGGGGATCAATGAGCAGTTCTTC
TRBD2	NA	TRBV7-2	TRBJ2-2	CASSLVLAGAPTGELFF	TGTGCCAGCAGCTTAGTTCTGGCGGGAGCACCAACCGGGGAGCTGTTTTTT
TRBD1	once	TRBV19	TRBJ1-2	CASSPGQFYGYTF	TGTGCCAGTAGCCCGGGACAGTTCTATGGCTACACCTTC
NA	few	TRBV7-2	TRBJ1-4	CASSLGTGRELFF	TGTGCCAGCAGCTTAGGCACAGGGAGAGAACTGTTTTTT
NA	NA	TRBV6-1	TRBJ2-1	CASSRSGMTNEQFF	TGTGCCAGCAGTCGCTCGGGGATGACCAATGAGCAGTTCTTC
TRBD1	NA	TRBV5-1	TRBJ1-4	CASSLTGGRGTEKLFF	TGCGCCAGCAGCCTGACAGGGGGCAGGGGAACTGAAAAACTGTTTTTT
TRBD2	once	TRBV30	TRBJ2-3	CAWDRLAGRDTQYF	TGTGCCTGGGACAGACTAGCAGGACGTGATACGCAGTATTTT
NA	NA	TRBV19	TRBJ1-3	CASRDTGNTIYF	TGTGCCAGTCGGGATACTGGAAACACCATATATTTT
TRBD2	NA	TRBV30	TRBJ2-2	CAWSLAGGGTGELFF	TGTGCCTGGAGCTTAGCGGGAGGAGGCACCGGGGAGCTGTTTTTT
NA	NA	TRBV5-6	TRBJ1-3	CASSLGGLPGNTIYF	TGTGCCAGCAGCTTGGGTGGGCTTCCTGGAAACACCATATATTTT
NA	NA	TRBV7-2	TRBJ2-5	CASSLIQGGGYQETQYF	TGTGCCAGCAGCCTTATCCAGGGAGGGGGGTACCAAGAGACCCAGTACTTC
TRBD1	NA	TRBV18	TRBJ2-5	CANPQGPKTQYF	TGTGCCAACCCACAGGGGCCAAAGACCCAGTACTTC
TRBD2	NA	TRBV10-2	TRBJ2-7	CASRLRLAGVYEQYF	TGCGCCAGCAGATTGAGACTAGCGGGGGTGTACGAGCAGTACTTC
TRBD2	NA	TRBV4-2	TRBJ2-5	CASSQVSGGGGDYLQETQYF	TGTGCCAGCAGCCAAGTCTCGGGGGGAGGTGGGGACTACCTACAAGAGACCCAGTACTTC
NA	NA	TRBV25-1	TRBJ1-5	CASSGGRGGNQPQHF	TGTGCCAGCAGTGGAGGCAGGGGTGGCAATCAGCCCCAGCATTTT
TRBD1	few	TRBV2	TRBJ2-7	CASSEWDRGSYEQYF	TGTGCCAGCAGTGAATGGGACAGGGGATCCTACGAGCAGTACTTC
NA	few	TRBV18	TRBJ2-7	CASSEGQIPYEQYF	TGTGCCAGCTCAGAGGGGCAGATCCCCTACGAGCAGTACTTC
NA	NA	TRBV10-2	TRBJ1-5	CASRVPGVNQPQHF	TGCGCCAGCCGCGTCCCAGGCGTCAATCAGCCCCAGCATTTT
NA	NA	TRBV7-6	TRBJ2-6	CASSLGSGTRFSGANVLTF	TGTGCCAGCAGCCTAGGTTCCGGGACAAGATTTTCTGGGGCCAACGTCCTGACTTTC
TRBD1	NA	TRBV6-1	TRBJ1-1	CASREGQGYTEAFF	TGTGCCAGCAGGGAAGGACAGGGGTACACTGAAGCTTTCTTT
NA	NA	TRBV18	TRBJ1-3	CASSPGNAGNTIYF	TGTGCCAGCTCACCAGGGAATGCTGGAAACACCATATATTTT
TRBD1	NA	TRBV29-1	TRBJ2-3	CSVEETGGSDTQYF	TGCAGCGTTGAGGAGACAGGGGGTTCAGATACGCAGTATTTT
NA	NA	TRBV21-1	TRBJ2-7	CASSHGQGSGEQYF	TGTGCCAGCAGCCATGGACAGGGCTCTGGGGAGCAGTACTTC